The 26 T cell receptor beta chains below were found in one sample sequenced in a study of T cells in Graves' hyperthyroidism and ophthalmopathy. Amplification of TCR beta CDR3 regions used RNA as the template. The HTBI primer set served for first-round RT-PCR of the TCR CDR3. TCRdb ran MiXCR on the multiplex PCR reads and lists one entry per CDR3 protein. Here the sample spans about 290,000 distinct CDR3 sequences, roughly 15% being singletons. Sequencing was done on a sample of blood. The origin of the receptors is a woman between 45 and 60 years old with Graves' hyperthyroidism that later progressed to Graves' ophthalmopathy.

The rearrangement links TRBV28 to TRBJ2-7; TRBD2 agrees at 8 bases. After removal of 7 bases from V and 5 bases from J, the junction contained 10 bases not matched to a gene. This CDR3 is 14 amino acids long. Germline loops: CDR1 MDHEN, CDR2 SYDVKM. The CDR3 sequence is CASTPGTRENEQYF. In DNA, the CDR3 is TGTGCCAGCACCCCTGGGACTAGAGAAAACGAGCAGTACTTC.

This clonotype was seen a few times. This may be a read error, as it is one base from a much larger clone. The rearrangement links TRBV28 to TRBJ2-5; D unresolved. Per the germline V gene, CDR1 is MDHEN and CDR2 is SYDVKM. This CDR3 has 12 amino acids. CDR3 in DNA: TGTGCCAGCAGTTTCGACCAAGAGACCCGGTACTTC. It specifies CASSFDQETRYF.

This clonotype has at least ten counts. The V call is TRBV30, the J call TRBJ1-3, with D possibly matching TRBD1 (5 bases). Germline assignment: CDR1 GTSNPN and CDR2 SVGIG (reference sequence). V lost 1 base to trimming and J lost 2 bases, with 6 bases between them. The CDR3 runs 13 residues. The CDR3 DNA sequence: TGTGCCTGGAGTGGAGGGGCTGGAAACACCATATATTTT. Its translation is CAWSGGAGNTIYF.

To note about this clonotype: One junction end does not reproduce the germline sequence, and a read error may be involved. V is TRBV11-2 and J is TRBJ2-7; D gene ambiguous. The germline V gene encodes CDR1 SGHAT and CDR2 FQNNGV. The CDR3 is 15 amino acids. CDR3 residues: CASSLARPRFYEQCF. In DNA, the CDR3 is TGTGCCAGCAGCTTAGCGCGGCCCAGATTCTACGAGCAGTGCTTC.

Ten or more counts support this clonotype. V gene TRBV10-3 combines with J gene TRBJ2-3; D gene unclear. V was clipped by 2 bases and J by 2 bases, with 8 bases between them. The germline gives CDR1 ENHRY, CDR2 SYGVKD. There are 14 residues in the CDR3. CDR3 sequence: CAISEDQLTDTQYF. In nucleotides, the CDR3 is TGTGCCATCAGTGAGGATCAGCTCACAGATACGCAGTATTTT.

Many counts were recorded for this clonotype. This chain joins TRBV10-3 and TRBJ2-3; 12 bases line up with TRBD2. The length of the CDR3 is 17 residues. The ends lost 6 bases at V and 2 bases at J; junction bases unmatched: 9. Germline CDR1 is ENHRY and CDR2 is SYGVKD. This CDR3 reads CAIRRLAGEEDTDTQYF. The CDR3, as DNA: TGTGCCATCAGGAGACTAGCGGGAGAGGAGGACACAGATACGCAGTATTTT.

This chain joins TRBV11-2 and TRBJ2-1; TRBD2 matches 14 bases. The CDR3 is 17 residues long. The junction had 10 bases not matched to a gene; V was cut back by 8 bases and J by 4 bases. Per the germline V gene, CDR1 is SGHAT and CDR2 is FQNNGV. The CDR3 bases are TGTGCCAGCGCCCGACTAGCGGGAGGGCCAGGGTACAATGAGCAGTTCTTC. Its translation is CASARLAGGPGYNEQFF.

This clonotype was counted at least ten times. The chain combines TRBV5-1 with TRBJ2-1, with 10 nucleotides matching TRBD1. The trim removed 4 bases at V and 6 bases at J, leaving 7 bases unmatched. CDR3 length: 15 residues. Germline V lookup: CDR1 SGHRS, CDR2 YFSETQ. This CDR3 is CASSLRTGGLNEQFF. The CDR3 nucleotides read TGCGCCAGCAGCCTTCGGACAGGGGGTCTCAATGAGCAGTTCTTC.

This clonotype was recorded many times. The chain uses TRBV5-1 and TRBJ1-2; D is uncertain. Looked up from germline, CDR1 is SGHRS and CDR2 is YFSETQ. The V gene lost 5 bases and the J gene lost 4 bases, with 15 bases spanning the gap. There are 14 residues in the CDR3. CDR3 amino acids: CASSTESVAYGYTF. CDR3 in DNA: TGCGCCAGCAGTACCGAATCAGTCGCCTATGGCTACACCTTC.

Comment on this clonotype: This may be a read error, as it is one base from a much larger clone. The V and J genes are TRBV20-1 and TRBJ2-3, with D uncertain. The length of the CDR3 is 14 residues. Trimming shortened V by 1 base and J by 4 bases, and 12 bases separated the two germline ends. Germline V gene lookup returns CDR1 DFQATT and CDR2 SNEGSKA (reference sequence). The CDR3 DNA sequence: TGCAGTGCTAGAGTACGTGGGAACGCAGATACGCAGTATTTT. Its protein is CSARVRGNADTQYF.

This clonotype was seen ten or more times. The chain carries TRBV10-3 and TRBJ2-5, with D possibly matching TRBD2 (6 bases). V was pared by 2 bases and J by 5 bases, with 6 bases between. This CDR3 comprises 12 residues. CDR1 is ENHRY, CDR2 SYGVKD, per germline. Here the CDR3 DNA reads TGTGCCATCAGTGAGGGGGGGGAGACCCAGTACTTC. It yields the protein CAISEGGETQYF.

At least ten counts were recorded for this clonotype. CDR3 sequence: CASSPGEVNQPQHF. As DNA, the CDR3 is TGTGCCAGCAGCCCCGGGGAAGTCAATCAGCCCCAGCATTTT. The chain couples TRBV7-8 to TRBJ1-5, with no clear D. The V and J ends lost 5 bases and 3 bases respectively, with 11 bases between them. Germline V gene sequence: CDR1 SGHVS, CDR2 FQNEAQ. CDR3 length: 14 amino acids.

There are many counts of this clonotype. V is TRBV20-1 and J is TRBJ2-1, with TRBD2 identical over 9 bases. V lost 3 bases and J lost 8; bases outside the gene matches: 14. Germline CDR1 is DFQATT and CDR2 is SNEGSKA (reference sequence). This CDR3 is built from 16 residues. The CDR3, as DNA: TGCAGTGCTAGTTCGGATGGGCGGGAGGGCCGGTATGAGCAGTTCTTC. Protein sequence: CSASSDGREGRYEQFF.

This clonotype has ten or more counts. The chain joins TRBV5-1 to TRBJ1-5, with a weak D call TRBD1 (6 bases). The CDR3 length is 15 residues. V lost 3 bases and J 6 bases, leaving 16 bases between the germline ends. Germline CDR1 is SGHRS and CDR2 is YFSETQ. The CDR3 region has the DNA TGCGCCAGCAGCTCGGGAGAGGGGGGTGGTCAGCCCCAGCATTTT. Translation: CASSSGEGGGQPQHF.

This clonotype occurred a few times. This could be a read error, since a much larger clone is one nucleotide away. DNA of the CDR3: TGTGCCAGCAACCTCCGACAGGGCGCTGAAGCTTTCTTT. Translating it yields CASNLRQGAEAFF. J is TRBJ1-1 and V is TRBV11-2, with 7 bases lining up with TRBD1. Trimming took 7 bases from V and 6 from J; bases not matched to a gene: 8. This CDR3 comprises 13 residues. Germline CDR1 SGHAT, CDR2 FQNNGV.

This clonotype has only a few counts. This chain uses TRBV7-9 with TRBJ2-2; 14 positions match TRBD2. J lost 8 bases, V lost 4 bases, and 9 bases had no gene match. CDR3 size: 17 residues. Germline loops: CDR1 SEHNR, CDR2 FQNEAQ (reference sequence). The CDR3 DNA sequence: TGTGCCAGCAGCTCAACGTTTGGACTAGCGGGAGGTGGGGAGCTGTTTTTT. Encoded protein: CASSSTFGLAGGGELFF.

This clonotype has at least ten counts. This chain links TRBV28 with TRBJ2-7, with 8 nucleotides matching TRBD1. V lost 5 bases to trimming and J lost 2 bases; unmatched junction nucleotides: 8. The CDR3 loop spans 15 amino acids. Germline V gene lookup returns CDR1 MDHEN and CDR2 SYDVKM. CDR3 sequence: CASSRTGSGTYEQYF. CDR3 DNA sequence: TGTGCCAGCAGTAGGACAGGGTCCGGCACCTACGAGCAGTACTTC.

The chain is built from TRBV20-1 and TRBJ1-4; D is possibly TRBD1 (6 bases). In germline, CDR1 is DFQATT, CDR2 SNEGSKA (reference sequence). There are 13 residues in the CDR3. V lost 1 base, J lost 8 bases, and 11 bases lay in between. The CDR3 sequence is CSARVQGGEKLFF. CDR3 in DNA: TGCAGTGCTAGAGTACAGGGAGGAGAAAAACTGTTTTTT.

This clonotype was seen a few times. The genes are TRBV29-1 and TRBJ1-2; no reliable D call. CDR1 SQVTM and CDR2 ANQGSEA come from the germline V gene. V gave up 5 bases and J gave up 7 bases, with 14 bases separating them. The CDR3 spans 12 residues. Written as DNA, the CDR3 is TGCAGCGTTCCTTCCAGCGGGTTTGGCTACACCTTC. Translated, it gives CSVPSSGFGYTF. Full variable domain (missing parts from reference TRBV29-1 and TRBJ1-2): SAVISQKPSRDICQRGTSLTIQCQVDSQVTMMFWYRQQPGQSLTLIATANQGSEATYESGFVIDKFPISRPNLTFSTLTVSNMSPEDSSIYLCSVPSSGFGYTFGSGTRLTVV.

This clonotype was detected many times. This chain joins TRBV30 and TRBJ1-2; D gene ambiguous. This CDR3 has 14 amino acids. The V end was cut by 0 bases, the J end by 0 bases, with 8 bases between. Germline CDR1 is GTSNPN and CDR2 is SVGIG (reference sequence). CDR3 in amino acids: CAWSVSFTNYGYTF. In DNA, the CDR3 is TGTGCCTGGAGTGTCAGTTTCACTAACTATGGCTACACCTTC.

This clonotype has only a few counts. The rearrangement uses TRBV19 and TRBJ1-1; perhaps TRBD1 as D (6 bases). Trimming left V 7 bases short and J 6 bases short, with 18 bases between. The germline gives CDR1 LNHDA, CDR2 SQIVND (reference sequence). The CDR3 covers 14 residues. Here the CDR3 reads CASKPQQGISEAFF. In nucleotides, the CDR3 is TGTGCCAGTAAACCTCAGCAGGGGATCTCTGAAGCTTTCTTT. Using reference TRBV19 and TRBJ1-1 for the parts outside the CDR3, the full variable domain is DGGITQSPKYLFRKEGQNVTLSCEQNLNHDAMYWYRQDPGQGLRLIYYSQIVNDFQKGDIAEGYSVSREKKESFPLTVTSAQKNPTAFYLCASKPQQGISEAFFGQGTRLTVV.

The rearrangement joins TRBV12-3 or TRBV12-4 to TRBJ2-3, with 7 bases fitting TRBD1. The J call is uncertain, as TRBJ1-5 better fits the DNA end. This CDR3 contains 16 residues. This CDR3 is CASSYSPTSGTDTQHF. In DNA, the CDR3 is TGTGCCAGCAGTTACTCGCCGACTAGCGGGACAGATACGCAGCATTTT.

This clonotype was detected many times. The chain is built from TRBV6-1 and TRBJ1-5, with D perhaps matching TRBD1 (6 bases). The CDR3 covers 14 residues. V was pared by 5 bases and J by 9 bases, with 17 bases between. CDR1 is MNHNS, CDR2 SASEGT, per germline. In DNA, the CDR3 is TGTGCCAGCAGTACGGGACACCTCTTGAGGCCCCAGCATTTT. It specifies CASSTGHLLRPQHF.

This clonotype was recorded at least ten times. The chain couples TRBV28 to TRBJ2-3; possibly TRBD2 for D (6 bases). Germline CDR1 reads MDHEN; CDR2 reads SYDVKM. The CDR3 extends over 17 amino acids. Deletions cut 6 bases from V and 10 bases from J, with 29 bases between. CDR3 in DNA: TGTGCCAGCAGCCCTGATCCCTCTTACCGGGACTCCCTGGCGCAGTATTTT. As protein: CASSPDPSYRDSLAQYF.

This clonotype was counted between two and nine times. J is TRBJ2-1 and V is TRBV9; D is ambiguous. Germline-derived CDR1 and CDR2 are SGDLS and YYNGEE. V was shortened by 3 bases and J by 3 bases, with 16 bases between the two germline ends. CDR3 length: 16 amino acids. The CDR3 region is CASSAIFRARYNEQFF. The CDR3 coding sequence is TGTGCCAGCAGCGCAATTTTCCGGGCCCGCTACAATGAGCAGTTCTTC.

At least ten counts were recorded for this clonotype. The chain joins TRBV2 to TRBJ2-2; 14 bases match TRBD2. Trimming removed 6 bases from V and 5 bases from J; junction bases left unmatched: 8. The CDR3 contains 17 residues. Germline-derived CDR1 and CDR2 are SNHLY and FYNNEI. CDR3 residues: CASRAPGLAGATGELFF. In DNA form, the CDR3 reads TGTGCCAGCAGGGCTCCGGGACTAGCGGGAGCAACCGGGGAGCTGTTTTTT.